This entry describes one TCR beta chain. Antigen: not known. Sequencing used immunoSEQ multiplex PCR; TCRdb keeps in-frame clones, though not all of them. The repertoire holds tens of thousands of clones, with about four fifths as singletons. The data are from a study of PD-1 blockade in mismatch repair-deficient tumors. Turning to the study itself: All were previously treated, progressing patients with over 9 mismatch repair-deficient cancer types. Study-wide results and caveats: Tumor-resident clones, often undetectable pretreatment in blood, expanded then contracted after pembrolizumab.

The CDR3 is made up of 16 amino acids. Germline V gene sequence: CDR1 SGHRS, CDR2 YFSETQ. The J segment lost 2 bases and the V segment lost 4 bases, leaving 8 bases of the junction unmatched. All patients were mismatch repair deficient, assessed by either PCR or immunohistochemistry. TCR sequencing covered a few patients who responded to pembrolizumab. This receptor was identified in an adult with mismatch repair-deficient cancer. The sequencing here drew on peripheral blood, taken 4 weeks after starting pembrolizumab. The chain joins TRBV5-1 to TRBJ1-1, with 10 bases fitting TRBD1. As DNA, the CDR3 is TGCGCCAGCAGCCCGGGGACAGGGGTAATCAACACTGAAGCTTTCTTT. Translating it yields CASSPGTGVINTEAFF.